This TCR beta chain was recovered during a study of T cells after yellow fever vaccination. CDR1 MNHEY and CDR2 SMNVEV come from the germline V gene (reference sequence). The V segment lost 3 bases and the J segment 7 bases; nucleotides outside the gene matches: 5. The CDR3 runs 14 residues. In TCRdb, the 5' RACE reads were re-called with MiXCR into one record per CDR3 protein. This table holds roughly 520,000 distinct CDR3 sequences, about a fifth found once. The TCR was taken from a man between 18 and 29 years old who received the YFV17D yellow fever vaccine. The sequences come from PBMCs, collected roughly 20 days after the first yellow fever vaccination. This chain links TRBV27 with TRBJ2-2; 7 bases line up with TRBD1. CDR3: CASSLGQTLGELFF. In DNA, the CDR3 is TGTGCCAGCAGTTTGGGACAGACCCTCGGGGAGCTGTTTTTT.